This T cell receptor (beta chain) was observed in a study of shared clonotypes between healthy human individuals. Assay used: immunoSEQ multiplex PCR; TCRdb lists only in-frame clones, some missing. The data show roughly 2.2 million clones, about 92% seen once. V lost 5 bases to trimming and J lost 4 bases, with 4 bases between them. The length of the CDR3 is 11 residues. Germline V gives CDR1 SEHNR, CDR2 FQNEAQ (reference sequence). Input material: naive CD4+ T cells from PBMCs. The sample's subset: CD45RA+ positively selected. This sequence joins TRBV7-9 and TRBJ2-3, with D unclear. This receptor was identified in a man between 18 and 35 years old in good health. Some clones in this sample may be carry-over from other donors' samples. The chain's CDR3 is CASSRPDTQYF. CDR3 sequence (DNA): TGTGCCAGCAGCCGACCAGATACGCAGTATTTT.